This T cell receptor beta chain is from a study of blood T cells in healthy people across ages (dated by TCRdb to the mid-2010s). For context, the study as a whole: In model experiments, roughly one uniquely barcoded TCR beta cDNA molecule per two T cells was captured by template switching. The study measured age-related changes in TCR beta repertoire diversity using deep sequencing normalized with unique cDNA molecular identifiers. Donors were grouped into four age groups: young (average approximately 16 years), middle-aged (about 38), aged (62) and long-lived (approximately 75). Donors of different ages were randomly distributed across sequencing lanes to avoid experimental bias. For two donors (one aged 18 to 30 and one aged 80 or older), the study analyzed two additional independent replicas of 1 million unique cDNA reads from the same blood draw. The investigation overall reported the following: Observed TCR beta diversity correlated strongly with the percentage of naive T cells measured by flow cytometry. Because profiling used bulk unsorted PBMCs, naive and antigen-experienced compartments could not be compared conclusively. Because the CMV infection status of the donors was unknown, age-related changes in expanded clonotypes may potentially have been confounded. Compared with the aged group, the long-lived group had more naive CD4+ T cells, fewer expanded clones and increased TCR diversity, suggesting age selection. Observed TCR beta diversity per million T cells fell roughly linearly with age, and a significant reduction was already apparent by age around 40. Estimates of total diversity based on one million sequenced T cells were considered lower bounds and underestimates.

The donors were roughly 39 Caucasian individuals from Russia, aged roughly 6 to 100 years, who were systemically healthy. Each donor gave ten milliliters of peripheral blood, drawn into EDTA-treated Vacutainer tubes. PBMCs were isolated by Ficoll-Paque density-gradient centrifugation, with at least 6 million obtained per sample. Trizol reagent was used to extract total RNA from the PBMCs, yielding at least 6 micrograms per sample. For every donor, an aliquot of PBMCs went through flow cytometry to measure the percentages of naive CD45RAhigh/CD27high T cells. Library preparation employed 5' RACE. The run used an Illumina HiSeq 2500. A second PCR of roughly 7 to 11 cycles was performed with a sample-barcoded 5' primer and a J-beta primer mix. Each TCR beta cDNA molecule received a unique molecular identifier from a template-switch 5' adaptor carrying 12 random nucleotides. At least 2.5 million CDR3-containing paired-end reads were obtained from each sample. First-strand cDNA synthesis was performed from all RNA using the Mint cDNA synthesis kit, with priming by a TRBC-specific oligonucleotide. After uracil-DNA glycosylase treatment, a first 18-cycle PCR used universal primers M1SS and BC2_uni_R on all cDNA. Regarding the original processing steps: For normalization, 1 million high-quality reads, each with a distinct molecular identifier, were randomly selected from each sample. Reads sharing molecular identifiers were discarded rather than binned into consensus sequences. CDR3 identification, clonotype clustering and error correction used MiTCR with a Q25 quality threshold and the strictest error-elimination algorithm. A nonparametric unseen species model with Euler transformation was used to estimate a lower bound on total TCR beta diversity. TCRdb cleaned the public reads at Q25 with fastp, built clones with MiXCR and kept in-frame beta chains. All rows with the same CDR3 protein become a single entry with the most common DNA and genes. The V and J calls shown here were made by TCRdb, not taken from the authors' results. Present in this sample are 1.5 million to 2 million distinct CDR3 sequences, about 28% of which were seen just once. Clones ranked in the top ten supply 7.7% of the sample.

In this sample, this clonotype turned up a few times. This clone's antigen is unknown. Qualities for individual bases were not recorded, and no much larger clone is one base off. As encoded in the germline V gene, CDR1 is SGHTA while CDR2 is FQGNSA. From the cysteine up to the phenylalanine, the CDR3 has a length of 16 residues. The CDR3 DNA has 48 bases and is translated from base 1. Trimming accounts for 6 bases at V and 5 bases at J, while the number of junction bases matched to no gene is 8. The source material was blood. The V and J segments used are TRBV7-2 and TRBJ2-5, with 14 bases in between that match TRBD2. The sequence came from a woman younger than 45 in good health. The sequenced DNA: TGTGCCAGCAGATCCGGACTAGCGGGAGGATGGGAGACCCAGTACTTC. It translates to CASRSGLAGGWETQYF.